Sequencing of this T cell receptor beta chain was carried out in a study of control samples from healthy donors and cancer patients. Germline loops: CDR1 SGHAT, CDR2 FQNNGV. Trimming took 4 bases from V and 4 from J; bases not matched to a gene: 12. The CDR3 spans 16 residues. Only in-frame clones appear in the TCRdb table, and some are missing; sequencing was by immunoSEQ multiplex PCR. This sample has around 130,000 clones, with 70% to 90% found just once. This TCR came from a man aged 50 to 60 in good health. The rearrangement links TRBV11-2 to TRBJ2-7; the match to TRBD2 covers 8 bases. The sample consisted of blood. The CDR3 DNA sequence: TGTGCCAGCAGCTCTAGAGGGCGGGGGGTCGAATACGAGCAGTACTTC. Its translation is CASSSRGRGVEYEQYF.